Presented here are 7 T cell receptor beta chains from one specimen sequenced in a study of beta chain features in type 1 diabetes. Expressed TCRB transcripts got sequenced, as all isolated RNA was reverse transcribed. Sequenced by immunoSEQ multiplex PCR; TCRdb stores in-frame clones only, minus some. Of some 360,000 clones listed, about 20% are singletons. The sample was naive CD4+ T cells from blood. All receptors come from a woman younger than 30 in good health.

The CDR3 protein is CASSSLTDTQYF. CDR3 DNA sequence: TGTGCCAGCAGCAGTCTAACAGATACGCAGTATTTT. V gene TRBV11-2 combines with J gene TRBJ2-3; no clear D gene. Trimming shortened V by 5 bases and J by 3 bases, and 6 bases separated the two germline ends. The CDR3 is 12 residues long. CDR1 is SGHAT and CDR2 is FQNNGV in the germline V gene.

This clone was observed a handful of times. The J gene is TRBJ1-2, the V gene TRBV30, with 7 positions matching TRBD1. With V trimmed by 5 bases and J by 8 bases, 11 bases remained unmatched. The germline V gene encodes CDR1 GTSNPN and CDR2 SVGIG (reference sequence). The CDR3 totals 13 residues. CDR3 in amino acids: CAWDGQVRSGYTF. DNA of the CDR3: TGTGCCTGGGACGGACAGGTTCGAAGCGGCTACACCTTC.

The chain carries TRBV7-2 and TRBJ2-5; 12 nucleotides line up with TRBD1. Germline values: CDR1 SGHTA, CDR2 FQGNSA. CDR3 length equals 17 residues. Germline trimming cut 0 bases from V and 4 bases from J; bases unmatched to any gene: 6. The CDR3 region is CASSLAWGQGAAETQYF. In DNA form, the CDR3 reads TGTGCCAGCAGCTTAGCGTGGGGACAGGGGGCCGCAGAGACCCAGTACTTC.

The V gene is TRBV13, the J gene TRBJ2-3; TRBD1 agrees at 8 bases. Looked up from germline, CDR1 is PRHDT and CDR2 is FYEKMQ (reference sequence). V trimming: 0 bases; J trimming: 2 bases; junction bases outside the gene matches: 10. The CDR3 contains 18 residues. The CDR3 loop is CASSLGWGQDKFTDTQYF. In nucleotides, the CDR3 is TGTGCCAGCAGCTTAGGTTGGGGACAGGATAAATTCACAGATACGCAGTATTTT.

This clone turned up a few times. The chain links TRBV6-1 to TRBJ2-1; 8 nucleotides align to TRBD2. The trim removed 1 base at V and 9 bases at J, leaving 11 bases unmatched. Looked up from germline, CDR1 is MNHNS and CDR2 is SASEGT. The CDR3 is 16 amino acids. CDR3 nucleotides: TGTGCCAGCAGTGAAGTGGTACTAGCGGAGTTAGGTGAGCAGTTCTTC. Translated: CASSEVVLAELGEQFF.

The chain recombines TRBV12-5 with TRBJ2-7; 9 nucleotides line up with TRBD2. CDR1 is LGHNT, CDR2 FRNRAP, per germline. V shed 11 bases and J 1 base; nucleotides not matched to a gene: 9. This CDR3 contains 14 residues. DNA of the CDR3: TGTGCTCAGGGGCCCAGCGGGAGGTCCTACGAGCAGTACTTC. Amino acid sequence: CAQGPSGRSYEQYF.

This clone was seen a handful of times. This chain joins TRBV5-1 and TRBJ1-2; 8 bases match TRBD1. J gave up 4 bases and V 4 bases, and 12 bases lay outside the gene matches. Germline CDR1 SGHRS, CDR2 YFSETQ. This CDR3 is built from 16 residues. The CDR3 coding sequence is TGCGCCAGCAGCACCTCGGACAGGGAGTTTAGCTATGGCTACACCTTC. Its translation is CASSTSDREFSYGYTF.